The T cell receptor beta chain under discussion was sequenced for a study of OX40 agonist ivuxolimab in advanced cancers. Study overall: Mean age approximately 61 years, range about 20 to 85; about 85% male. A history of anti-PD-1, anti-PD-L1 or anti-CTLA-4 therapy was acceptable, and more than 30% had some.

Clones were read by immunoSEQ multiplex PCR, and TCRdb kept only the in-frame ones, dropping some. The sample lists about 63,000 clones, roughly nine tenths occurring once. With regard to this clone: Its cognate antigen is unknown.

Study-level findings and limits: More expanded clones were seen, on average, in CD8+ T cells than in CD4+.

The material sequenced was CD4+ or CD8+ T cells sorted from blood, taken in a trial of the OX40 agonist ivuxolimab. This clonotype was sampled from an adult with an advanced solid tumor such as melanoma, head and neck, liver or kidney cancer.

CDR3 DNA: TGTGCCAGCAGCCTCGGAGGAGACTACACAGATACGCAGTATTTT. It is translated as CASSLGGDYTDTQYF. V is TRBV11-3 and J is TRBJ2-3, with D perhaps TRBD2 (5 bases). The CDR3 runs 15 residues. From germline, CDR1 is SGHNT and CDR2 YENEEA. V was pared by 5 bases and J by 2 bases, with 14 bases between. The entire variable domain, with the rest obtained from reference TRBV11-3 and TRBJ2-3, is as follows: EAGVVQSPRYKIIEKKQPVAFWCNPISGHNTLYWYLQNLGQGPELLIRYENEEAVDDSQLPKDRFSAERLKGVDSTLKIQPAELGDSAVYLCASSLGGDYTDTQYFGPGTRLTVL.